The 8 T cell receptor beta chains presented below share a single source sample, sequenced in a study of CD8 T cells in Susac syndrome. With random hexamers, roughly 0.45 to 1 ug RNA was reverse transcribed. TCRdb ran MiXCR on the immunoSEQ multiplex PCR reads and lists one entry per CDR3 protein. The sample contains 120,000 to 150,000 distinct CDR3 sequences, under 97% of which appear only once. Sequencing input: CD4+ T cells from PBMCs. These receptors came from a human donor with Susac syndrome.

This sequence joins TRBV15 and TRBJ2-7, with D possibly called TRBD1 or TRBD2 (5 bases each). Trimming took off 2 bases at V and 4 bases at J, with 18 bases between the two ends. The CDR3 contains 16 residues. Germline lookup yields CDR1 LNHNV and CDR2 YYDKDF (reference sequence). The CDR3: CATSRLLGTGAYEQYF. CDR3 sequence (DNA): TGTGCCACCAGCAGATTATTGGGGACCGGGGCTTACGAGCAGTACTTC.

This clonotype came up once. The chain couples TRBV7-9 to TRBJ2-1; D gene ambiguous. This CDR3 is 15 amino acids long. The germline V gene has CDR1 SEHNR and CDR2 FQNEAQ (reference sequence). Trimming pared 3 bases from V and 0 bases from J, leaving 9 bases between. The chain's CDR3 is CASSFLQNSYNEQFF. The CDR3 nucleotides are TGTGCCAGCAGCTTCCTCCAGAACTCCTACAATGAGCAGTTCTTC.

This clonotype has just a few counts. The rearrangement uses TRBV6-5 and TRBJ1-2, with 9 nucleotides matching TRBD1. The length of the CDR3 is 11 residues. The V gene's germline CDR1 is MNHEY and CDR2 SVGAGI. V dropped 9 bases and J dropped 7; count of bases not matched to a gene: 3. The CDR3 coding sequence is TGTGCCAGTACAGGGGGCTCTGGCTACACCTTC. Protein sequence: CASTGGSGYTF.

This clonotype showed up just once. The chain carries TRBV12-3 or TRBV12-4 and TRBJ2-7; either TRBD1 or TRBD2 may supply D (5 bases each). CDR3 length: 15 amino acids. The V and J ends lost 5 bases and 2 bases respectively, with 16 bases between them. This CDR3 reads CASSQPGTVTYEQYF. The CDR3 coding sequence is TGTGCCAGCAGTCAACCCGGGACGGTAACCTACGAGCAGTACTTC.

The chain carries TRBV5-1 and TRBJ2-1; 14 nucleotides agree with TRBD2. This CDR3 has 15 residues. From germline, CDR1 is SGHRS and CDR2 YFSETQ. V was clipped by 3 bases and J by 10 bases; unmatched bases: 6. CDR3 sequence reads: CASSSRLAGGKEQFF. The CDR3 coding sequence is TGCGCCAGCAGCTCCCGACTAGCGGGGGGGAAGGAGCAGTTCTTC.

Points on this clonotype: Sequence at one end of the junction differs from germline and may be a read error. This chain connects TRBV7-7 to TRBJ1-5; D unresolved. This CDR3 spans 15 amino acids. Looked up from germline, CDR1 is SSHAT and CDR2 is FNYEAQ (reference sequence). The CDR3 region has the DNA TGTGCTAGCAGCTTAAGGAGAGTCTCCAATCAGCCCCAGCATTTT. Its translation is CASSLRRVSNQPQHF.

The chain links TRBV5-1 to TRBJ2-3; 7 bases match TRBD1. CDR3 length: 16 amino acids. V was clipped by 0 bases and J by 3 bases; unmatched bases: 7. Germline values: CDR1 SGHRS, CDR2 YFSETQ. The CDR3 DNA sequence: TGCGCCAGCAGCTTGGAAGGGGGCACTAGTACAGATACGCAGTATTTT. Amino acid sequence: CASSLEGGTSTDTQYF.

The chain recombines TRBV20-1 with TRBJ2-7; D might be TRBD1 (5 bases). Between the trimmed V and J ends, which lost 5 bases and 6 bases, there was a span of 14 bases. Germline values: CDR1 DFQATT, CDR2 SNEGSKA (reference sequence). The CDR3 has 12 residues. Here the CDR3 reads CSADSTQGEQYF. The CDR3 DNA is TGCAGTGCTGACAGTACTCAGGGCGAGCAGTACTTC.